The 18 T cell receptor beta chains reported below all come from one sample, sequenced in a study of hypomethylating agent response in myelodysplastic syndrome. Assay: immunoSEQ multiplex PCR; the TCRdb copy retains only in-frame clones and omits some. The data show more than 3,500 clones, 81% seen once. Sequencing used bone marrow, obtained before or after starting hypomethylating agent treatment for myelodysplastic syndrome (not recorded which). These receptors all come from a human donor with myelodysplastic syndrome.

CDR3 nucleotides: TGTGCCACGAGGACAAGCTCTGGAAACACCATATATTTT. It specifies CATRTSSGNTIYF. The V gene is TRBV6-1, the J gene TRBJ1-3; D might be TRBD1 (5 bases). V lost 10 bases and J 0 bases, leaving 10 bases between the germline ends. There are 13 residues in the CDR3. Germline V gene sequence: CDR1 MNHNS, CDR2 SASEGT.

The chain employs TRBV30 and TRBJ1-2; D not certain. Looked up from germline, CDR1 is GTSNPN and CDR2 is SVGIG (reference sequence). CDR3 size: 14 residues. Trimming took off 0 bases at V and 0 bases at J, with 8 bases between the two ends. The CDR3 loop reads CAWSVTGANYGYTF. The CDR3 DNA is TGTGCCTGGAGTGTGACGGGCGCTAACTATGGCTACACCTTC.

V usage is TRBV7-3 and J usage is TRBJ2-1; 12 bases fit TRBD2. The length of the CDR3 is 20 residues. The ends lost 4 bases at V and 0 bases at J; junction bases unmatched: 13. Germline V CDR1 and CDR2: SGHTA, FQGTGA. CDR3 amino acids: CASSSRASGGAFSSYNEQFF. CDR3 coding DNA: TGTGCCAGCAGCTCAAGAGCTAGCGGGGGGGCGTTCAGCTCCTACAATGAGCAGTTCTTC.

The CDR3 is CASRTAGGSSYEQYF. For the CDR3, the DNA is TGTGCCAGCAGGACAGCCGGAGGGAGCTCCTACGAGCAGTACTTC. V and J are TRBV11-2 and TRBJ2-7, with D possibly TRBD2 on 6 matching bases. Trimming shortened V by 6 bases and J by 0 bases, and 15 bases separated the two germline ends. The CDR3 consists of 15 residues. The V gene's germline CDR1 is SGHAT and CDR2 FQNNGV. Supplemented by reference TRBV11-2 and TRBJ2-7, the full variable domain reads EAGVAQSPRYKIIEKRQSVAFWCNPISGHATLYWYQQILGQGPKLLIQFQNNGVVDDSQLPKDRFSAERLKGVDSTLKIQPAKLEDSAVYLCASRTAGGSSYEQYFGPGTRLTVT.

This clone was detected a few times. The chain couples TRBV6-4 to TRBJ2-1; 7 nucleotides align to TRBD1. The CDR3 is 15 residues long. Looked up from germline, CDR1 is MRHNA and CDR2 is SNTAGT. With 6 bases clipped from V and 6 bases from J, the junction kept 11 bases outside the gene matches. The CDR3 sequence is CASSATQGLGNEQFF. As DNA, the CDR3 is TGTGCCAGCAGCGCTACACAGGGGCTGGGCAATGAGCAGTTCTTC.

The sample holds one count of this clone. The CDR3 protein is CAISESRSGDFGNEQFF. The CDR3 region has the DNA TGTGCCATCAGTGAGTCTCGCTCGGGGGATTTCGGGAATGAGCAGTTCTTC. The rearrangement links TRBV10-3 to TRBJ2-1; a possible D gene is TRBD2 (6 bases). Trimming stripped 0 bases from V and 7 bases from J, with 19 bases between. Germline CDR1 is ENHRY and CDR2 is SYGVKD. The CDR3 is 17 amino acids.

This clone was counted a few times. This chain connects TRBV7-9 to TRBJ1-5; tentatively, D is TRBD1 (6 bases). CDR3 length: 14 amino acids. Trimming removed 5 bases from V and 3 bases from J, with 11 bases in between. Germline-derived CDR1 and CDR2 are SEHNR and FQNEAQ (reference sequence). The DNA for the CDR3 is TGTGCCAGCAGCCCGGGGGGCATCAATCAGCCCCAGCATTTT. Amino acid sequence: CASSPGGINQPQHF. Complete variable domain (other parts from reference TRBV7-9 and TRBJ1-5): DTGVSQNPRHKITKRGQNVTFRCDPISEHNRLYWYRQTLGQGPEFLTYFQNEAQLEKSRLLSDRFSAERPKGSFSTLEIQRTEQGDSAMYLCASSPGGINQPQHFGDGTRLSIL.

The chain employs TRBV7-8 and TRBJ2-7, with 7 bases aligning to TRBD1. The CDR3 covers 14 residues. Germline V gives CDR1 SGHVS, CDR2 FQNEAQ. Trimming took 5 bases from V and 2 from J; bases not matched to a gene: 6. CDR3 protein: CASSTPGQTYEQYF. CDR3 DNA: TGTGCCAGCAGCACCCCGGGACAGACCTACGAGCAGTACTTC.

This clone is a singleton in its sample. This chain links TRBV28 with TRBJ1-5; D is uncertain. V was shortened by 2 bases and J by 5 bases, with 10 bases between the two germline ends. Per the germline V gene, CDR1 is MDHEN and CDR2 is SYDVKM. The CDR3 consists of 14 residues. CDR3 DNA: TGTGCCAGCAGTTTACCGATGGGTCATCAGCCCCAGCATTTT. As protein: CASSLPMGHQPQHF.

The chain is built from TRBV7-8 and TRBJ2-2; D is unclear. The CDR3 totals 14 residues. V lost 1 base and J lost 1, with 4 bases in between. Germline V lookup: CDR1 SGHVS, CDR2 FQNEAQ. The CDR3 DNA reads TGTGCCAGCAGCTTAGATAGGAACACCGGGGAGCTGTTTTTT. It codes for CASSLDRNTGELFF.

V is TRBV4-2 and J is TRBJ2-3; maybe TRBD2 (5 bases). Trimming pared 0 bases from V and 4 bases from J, leaving 14 bases between. CDR3 length equals 16 residues. CDR1 LGHNA and CDR2 YNFKEQ come from the germline V gene. CDR3 region: CASSQDTSRLSDTQYF. For the CDR3, the DNA is TGTGCCAGCAGCCAAGATACTAGTAGATTGTCAGATACGCAGTATTTT.

The rearrangement joins TRBV25-1 to TRBJ2-6, with D tentatively TRBD1 (5 bases). Trimming removed 3 bases from V and 7 bases from J, with 13 bases in between. The CDR3 has 15 amino acids. Germline V lookup: CDR1 MGHDK, CDR2 SYGVNS. The CDR3: CASSDWSREANVLTF. CDR3 coding DNA: TGTGCCAGCAGTGATTGGTCCAGGGAAGCCAACGTCCTGACTTTC.

The gene calls are TRBV19 and TRBJ2-1; D gene uncertain. Deletions cut 7 bases from V and 3 bases from J, with 13 bases between. The germline V gene has CDR1 LNHDA and CDR2 SQIVND (reference sequence). The CDR3 is made up of 14 amino acids. This chain's CDR3 is CASTPAYNYNEQFF. Written as DNA, the CDR3 is TGTGCCAGTACGCCAGCCTATAACTACAATGAGCAGTTCTTC.

The chain employs TRBV12-5 and TRBJ2-1; D unresolved. The CDR3 runs 12 residues. Trimming stripped 5 bases from V and 2 bases from J, with 4 bases between. The germline V gene has CDR1 LGHNT and CDR2 FRNRAP. The DNA for the CDR3 is TGTGCTAGTGGTCGGGCCTACAATGAGCAGTTCTTC. It encodes CASGRAYNEQFF.

J is TRBJ2-7 and V is TRBV18, with 10 positions matching TRBD2. Looked up from germline, CDR1 is KGHSH and CDR2 is LQKENI. The CDR3 is made up of 15 amino acids. V shed 0 bases and J 4 bases; nucleotides not matched to a gene: 3. The CDR3 DNA reads as TGTGCCAGCTCACCACCGCTAGCGGGGGCATACGAGCAGTACTTC. It encodes CASSPPLAGAYEQYF.

This clone appeared once. The genes are TRBV15 and TRBJ2-3; D gene ambiguous. Germline V gene sequence: CDR1 LNHNV, CDR2 YYDKDF (reference sequence). Trimming removed 3 bases at V and 3 bases at J, with 16 bases between. CDR3 size: 16 residues. The CDR3 here is CATSRTRAQTTDTQYF. Here the CDR3 DNA reads TGTGCCACCAGCAGGACACGGGCACAAACAACAGATACGCAGTATTTT.

The V and J genes are TRBV5-1 and TRBJ1-1; D possibly corresponds to TRBD1 (6 bases). CDR3 length: 14 amino acids. The germline gives CDR1 SGHRS, CDR2 YFSETQ. V lost 1 base and J lost 6, with 13 bases in between. In DNA form, the CDR3 reads TGCGCCAGCAGCTTGCCCGGCAGGGGCTCTGAAGCTTTCTTT. Residues: CASSLPGRGSEAFF.

The count of this clone is one. This chain uses TRBV28 with TRBJ2-1; D might be TRBD1 (5 bases). V was clipped by 1 base and J by 4 bases, with 11 bases between them. This CDR3 spans 15 amino acids. Germline CDR1 reads MDHEN; CDR2 reads SYDVKM. The CDR3 bases are TGTGCCAGCAGTTTATTAATGGACACTTACAATGAGCAGTTCTTC. Protein sequence: CASSLLMDTYNEQFF. Full variable domain (outside the CDR3, taken from reference TRBV28 and TRBJ2-1): DVKVTQSSRYLVKRTGEKVFLECVQDMDHENMFWYRQDPGLGLRLIYFSYDVKMKEKGDIPEGYSVSREKKERFSLILESASTNQTSMYLCASSLLMDTYNEQFFGPGTRLTVL.